This T cell receptor beta chain originates from a study of cytomegalovirus exposure and HLA in healthy donors. Study results and limitations: Segments of the TCR beta V type were, in most cases, productive about 87% or about 30% of the time in an earlier analysis.

The PCR contained 60 Vbeta and 13 Jbeta primers. The assay was immunoSEQ multiplex PCR, and TCRdb's table has in-frame clones only and misses some. There are 180,000 or so clones in the sample; more than 65% occur only once, and roughly 3% lies in the top ten. The trim removed 3 bases at V and 2 bases at J, leaving 8 bases unmatched. This CDR3 has 16 amino acids. Germline CDR1 and CDR2: SGDLS and YYNGEE. Remarks on this clone: The antigen remains unidentified.

V is TRBV9 and J is TRBJ2-3, with 8 bases aligning to TRBD2. The sequencing input was PBMCs. The receptor was derived from a female donor in good health and CMV-seronegative. The CDR3 DNA is TGTGCCAGCAGCGCCTTAGCGGGGCTTACCACAGATACGCAGTATTTT. Translating it yields CASSALAGLTTDTQYF.